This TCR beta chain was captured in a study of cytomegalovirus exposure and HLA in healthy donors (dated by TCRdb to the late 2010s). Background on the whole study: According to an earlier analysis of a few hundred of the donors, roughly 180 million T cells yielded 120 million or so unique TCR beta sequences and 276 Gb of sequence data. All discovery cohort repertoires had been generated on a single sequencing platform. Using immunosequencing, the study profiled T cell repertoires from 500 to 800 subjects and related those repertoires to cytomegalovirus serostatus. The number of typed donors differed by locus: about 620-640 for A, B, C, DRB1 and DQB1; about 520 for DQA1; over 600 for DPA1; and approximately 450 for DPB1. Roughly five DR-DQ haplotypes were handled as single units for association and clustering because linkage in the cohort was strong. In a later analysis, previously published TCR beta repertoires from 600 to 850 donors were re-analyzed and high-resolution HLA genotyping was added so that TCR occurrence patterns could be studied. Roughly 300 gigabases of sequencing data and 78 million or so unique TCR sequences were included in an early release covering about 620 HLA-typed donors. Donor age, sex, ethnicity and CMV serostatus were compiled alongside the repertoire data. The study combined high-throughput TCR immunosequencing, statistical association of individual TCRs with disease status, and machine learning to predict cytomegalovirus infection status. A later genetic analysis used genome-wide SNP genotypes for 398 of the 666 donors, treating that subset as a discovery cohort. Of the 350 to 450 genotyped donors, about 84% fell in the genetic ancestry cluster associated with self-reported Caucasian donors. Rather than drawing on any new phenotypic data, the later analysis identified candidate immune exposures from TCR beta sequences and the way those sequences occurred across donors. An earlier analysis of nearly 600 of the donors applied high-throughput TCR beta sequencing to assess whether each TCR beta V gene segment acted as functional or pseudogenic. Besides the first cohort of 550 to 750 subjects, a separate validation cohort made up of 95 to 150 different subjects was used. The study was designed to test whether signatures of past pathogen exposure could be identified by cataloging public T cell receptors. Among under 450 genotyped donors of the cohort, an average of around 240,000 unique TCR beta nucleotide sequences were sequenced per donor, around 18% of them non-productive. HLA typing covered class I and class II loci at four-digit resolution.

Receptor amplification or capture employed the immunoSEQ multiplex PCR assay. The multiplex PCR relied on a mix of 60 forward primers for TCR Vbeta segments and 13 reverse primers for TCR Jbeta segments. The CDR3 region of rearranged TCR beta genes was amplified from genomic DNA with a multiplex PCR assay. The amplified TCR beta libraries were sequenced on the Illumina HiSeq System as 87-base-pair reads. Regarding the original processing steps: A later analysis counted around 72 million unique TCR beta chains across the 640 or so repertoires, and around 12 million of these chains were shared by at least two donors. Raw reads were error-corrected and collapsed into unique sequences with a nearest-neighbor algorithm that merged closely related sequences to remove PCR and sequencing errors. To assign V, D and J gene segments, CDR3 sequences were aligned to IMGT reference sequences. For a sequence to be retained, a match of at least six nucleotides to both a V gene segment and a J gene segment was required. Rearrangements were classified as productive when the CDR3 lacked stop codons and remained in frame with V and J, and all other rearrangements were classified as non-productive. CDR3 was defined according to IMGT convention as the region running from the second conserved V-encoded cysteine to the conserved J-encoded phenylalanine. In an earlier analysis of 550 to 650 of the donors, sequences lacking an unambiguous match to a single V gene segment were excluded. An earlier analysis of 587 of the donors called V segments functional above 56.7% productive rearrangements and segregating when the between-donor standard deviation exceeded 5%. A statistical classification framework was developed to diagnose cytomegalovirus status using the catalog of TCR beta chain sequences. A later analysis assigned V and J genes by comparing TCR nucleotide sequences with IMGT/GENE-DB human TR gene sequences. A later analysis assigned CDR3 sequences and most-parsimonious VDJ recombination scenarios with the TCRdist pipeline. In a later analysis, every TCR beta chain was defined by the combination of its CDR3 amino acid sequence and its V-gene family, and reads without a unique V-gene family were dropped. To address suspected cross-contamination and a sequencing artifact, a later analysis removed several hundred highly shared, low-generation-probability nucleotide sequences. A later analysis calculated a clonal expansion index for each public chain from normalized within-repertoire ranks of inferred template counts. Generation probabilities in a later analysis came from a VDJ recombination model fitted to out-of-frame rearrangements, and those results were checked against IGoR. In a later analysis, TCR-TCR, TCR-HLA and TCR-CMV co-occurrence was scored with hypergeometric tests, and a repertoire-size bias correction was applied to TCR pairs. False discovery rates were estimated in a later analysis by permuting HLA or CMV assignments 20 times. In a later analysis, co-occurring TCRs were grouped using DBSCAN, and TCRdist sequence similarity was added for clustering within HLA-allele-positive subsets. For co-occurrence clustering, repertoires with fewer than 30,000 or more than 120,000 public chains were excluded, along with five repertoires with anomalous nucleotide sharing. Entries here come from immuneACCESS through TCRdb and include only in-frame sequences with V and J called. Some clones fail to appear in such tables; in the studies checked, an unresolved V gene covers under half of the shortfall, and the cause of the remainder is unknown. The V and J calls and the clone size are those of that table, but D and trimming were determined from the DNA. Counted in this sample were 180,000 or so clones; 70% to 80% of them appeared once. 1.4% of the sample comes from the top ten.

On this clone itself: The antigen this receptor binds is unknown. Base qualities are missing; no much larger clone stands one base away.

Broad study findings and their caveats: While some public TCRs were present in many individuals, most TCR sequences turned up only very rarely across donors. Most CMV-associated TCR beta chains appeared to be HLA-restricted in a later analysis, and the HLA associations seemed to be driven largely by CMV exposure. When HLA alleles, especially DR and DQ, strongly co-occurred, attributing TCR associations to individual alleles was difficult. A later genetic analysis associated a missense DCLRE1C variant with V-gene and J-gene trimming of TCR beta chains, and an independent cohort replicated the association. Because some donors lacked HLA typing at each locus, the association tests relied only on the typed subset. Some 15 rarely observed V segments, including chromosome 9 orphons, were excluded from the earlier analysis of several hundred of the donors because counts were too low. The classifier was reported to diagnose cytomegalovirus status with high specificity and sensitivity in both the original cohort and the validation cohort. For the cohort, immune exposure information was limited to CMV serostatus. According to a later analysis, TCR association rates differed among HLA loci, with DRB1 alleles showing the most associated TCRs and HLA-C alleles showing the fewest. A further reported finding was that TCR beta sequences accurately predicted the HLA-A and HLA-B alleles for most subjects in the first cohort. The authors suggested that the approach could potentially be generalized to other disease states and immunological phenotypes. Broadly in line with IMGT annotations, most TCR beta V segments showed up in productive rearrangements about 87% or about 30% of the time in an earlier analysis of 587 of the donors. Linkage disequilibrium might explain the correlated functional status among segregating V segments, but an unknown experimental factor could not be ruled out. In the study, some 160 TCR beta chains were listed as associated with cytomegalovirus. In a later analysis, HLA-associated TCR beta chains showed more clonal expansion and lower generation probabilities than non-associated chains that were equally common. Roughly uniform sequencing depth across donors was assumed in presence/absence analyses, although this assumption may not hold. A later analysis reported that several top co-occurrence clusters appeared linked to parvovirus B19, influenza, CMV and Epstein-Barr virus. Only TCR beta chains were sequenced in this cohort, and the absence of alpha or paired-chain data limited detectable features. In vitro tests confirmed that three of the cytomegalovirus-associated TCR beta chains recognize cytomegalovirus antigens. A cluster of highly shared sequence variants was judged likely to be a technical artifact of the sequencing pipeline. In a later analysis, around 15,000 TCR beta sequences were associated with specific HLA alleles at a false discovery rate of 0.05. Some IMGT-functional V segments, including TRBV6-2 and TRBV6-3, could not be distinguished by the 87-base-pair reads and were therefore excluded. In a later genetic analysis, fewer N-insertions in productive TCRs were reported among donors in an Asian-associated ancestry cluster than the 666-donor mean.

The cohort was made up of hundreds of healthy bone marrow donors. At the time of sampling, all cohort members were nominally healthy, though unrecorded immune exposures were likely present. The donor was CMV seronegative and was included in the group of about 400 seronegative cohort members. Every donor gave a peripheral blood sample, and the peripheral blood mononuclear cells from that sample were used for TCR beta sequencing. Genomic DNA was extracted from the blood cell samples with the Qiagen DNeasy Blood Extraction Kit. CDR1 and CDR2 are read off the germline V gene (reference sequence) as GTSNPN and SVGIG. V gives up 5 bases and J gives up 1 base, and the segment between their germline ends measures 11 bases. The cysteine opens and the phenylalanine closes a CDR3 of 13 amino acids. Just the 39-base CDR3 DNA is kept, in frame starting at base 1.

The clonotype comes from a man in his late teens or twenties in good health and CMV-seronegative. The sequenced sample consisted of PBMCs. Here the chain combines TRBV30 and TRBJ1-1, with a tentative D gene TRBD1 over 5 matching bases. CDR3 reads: CAWGGTANTEAFF. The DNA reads TGTGCCTGGGGGGGGACGGCGAACACTGAAGCTTTCTTT.